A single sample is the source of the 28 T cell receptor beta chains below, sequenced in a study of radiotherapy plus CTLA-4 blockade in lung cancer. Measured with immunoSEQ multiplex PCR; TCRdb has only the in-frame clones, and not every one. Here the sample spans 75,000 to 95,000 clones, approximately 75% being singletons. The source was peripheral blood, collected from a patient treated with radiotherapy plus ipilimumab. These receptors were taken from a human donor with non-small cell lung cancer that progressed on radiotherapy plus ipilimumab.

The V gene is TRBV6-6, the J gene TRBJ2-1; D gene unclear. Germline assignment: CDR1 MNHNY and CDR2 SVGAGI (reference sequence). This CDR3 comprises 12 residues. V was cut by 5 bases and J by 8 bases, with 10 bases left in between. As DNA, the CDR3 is TGTGCCAGCAGTCCCTCCGGCTATGAGCAGTTCTTC. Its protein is CASSPSGYEQFF.

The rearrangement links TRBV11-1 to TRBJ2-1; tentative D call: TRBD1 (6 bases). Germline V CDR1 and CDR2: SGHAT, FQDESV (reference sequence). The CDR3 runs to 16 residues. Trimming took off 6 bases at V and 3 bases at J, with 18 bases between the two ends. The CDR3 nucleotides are TGTGCCAGCAGTCTAGACAGGTACGGGATCTACAATGAGCAGTTCTTC. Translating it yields CASSLDRYGIYNEQFF.

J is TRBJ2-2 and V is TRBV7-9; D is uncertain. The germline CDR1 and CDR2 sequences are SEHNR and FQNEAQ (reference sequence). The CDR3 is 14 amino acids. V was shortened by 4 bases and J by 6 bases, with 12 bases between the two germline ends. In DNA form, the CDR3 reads TGTGCCAGCAGCTACACCGGCGAGGCCGGGGAGCTGTTTTTT. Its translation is CASSYTGEAGELFF.

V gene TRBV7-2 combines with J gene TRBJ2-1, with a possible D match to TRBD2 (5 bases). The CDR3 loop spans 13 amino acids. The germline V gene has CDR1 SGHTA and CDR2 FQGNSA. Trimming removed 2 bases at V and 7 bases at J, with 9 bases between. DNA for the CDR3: TGTGCCAGCAGCTTAAGTGGGAGTAATGAGCAGTTCTTC. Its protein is CASSLSGSNEQFF.

The CDR3 bases are TGTGCCAGCAGTTTGGATACTAGTTTCTACAATGAGCAGTTCTTC. It yields the protein CASSLDTSFYNEQFF. V and J are TRBV28 and TRBJ2-1, with D possibly TRBD2 on 5 matching bases. V lost 3 bases and J 3 bases, leaving 12 bases between the germline ends. This CDR3 comprises 15 residues. The V gene's germline CDR1 is MDHEN and CDR2 SYDVKM.

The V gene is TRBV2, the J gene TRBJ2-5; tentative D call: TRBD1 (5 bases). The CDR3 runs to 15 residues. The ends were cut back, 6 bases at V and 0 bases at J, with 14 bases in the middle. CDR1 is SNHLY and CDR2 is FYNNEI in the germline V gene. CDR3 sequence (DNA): TGTGCCAGCAGCTATCAGGGTGTCCACCAAGAGACCCAGTACTTC. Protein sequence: CASSYQGVHQETQYF.

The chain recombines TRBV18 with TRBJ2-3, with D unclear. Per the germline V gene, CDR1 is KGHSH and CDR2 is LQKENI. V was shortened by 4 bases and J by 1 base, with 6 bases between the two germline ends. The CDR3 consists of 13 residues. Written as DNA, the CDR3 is TGTGCCAGCTCACAGGCCCGCACAGATACGCAGTATTTT. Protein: CASSQARTDTQYF. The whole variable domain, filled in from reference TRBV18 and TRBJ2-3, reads NAGVMQNPRHLVRRRGQEARLRCSPMKGHSHVYWYRQLPEEGLKFMVYLQKENIIDESGMPKERFSAEFPKEGPSILRIQQVVRGDSAAYFCASSQARTDTQYFGPGTRLTVL.

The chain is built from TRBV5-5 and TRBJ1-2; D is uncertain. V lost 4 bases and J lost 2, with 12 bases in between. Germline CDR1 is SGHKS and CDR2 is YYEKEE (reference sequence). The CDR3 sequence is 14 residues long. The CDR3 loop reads CASSPLGTNYGYTF. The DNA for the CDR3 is TGTGCCAGCAGCCCCCTAGGAACCAACTATGGCTACACCTTC.

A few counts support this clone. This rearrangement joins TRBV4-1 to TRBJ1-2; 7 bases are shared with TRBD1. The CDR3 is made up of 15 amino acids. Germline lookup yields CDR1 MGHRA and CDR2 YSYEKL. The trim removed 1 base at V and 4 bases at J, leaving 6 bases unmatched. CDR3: CASSQAGTAPYGYTF. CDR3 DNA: TGCGCCAGCAGCCAAGCGGGGACAGCGCCCTATGGCTACACCTTC.

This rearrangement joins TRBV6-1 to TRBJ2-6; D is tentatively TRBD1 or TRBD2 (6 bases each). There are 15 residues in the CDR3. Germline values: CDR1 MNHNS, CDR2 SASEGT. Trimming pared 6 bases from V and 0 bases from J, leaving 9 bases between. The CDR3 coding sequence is TGTGCCAGCAGGGGGGGCGCCTCTGGGGCCAACGTCCTGACTTTC. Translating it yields CASRGGASGANVLTF.

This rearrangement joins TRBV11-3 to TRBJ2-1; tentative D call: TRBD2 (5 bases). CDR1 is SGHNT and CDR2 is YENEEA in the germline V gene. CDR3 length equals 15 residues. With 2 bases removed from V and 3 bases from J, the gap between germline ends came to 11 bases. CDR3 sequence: CASSLYGELYNEQFF. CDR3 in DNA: TGTGCCAGCAGCTTATACGGGGAACTCTACAATGAGCAGTTCTTC. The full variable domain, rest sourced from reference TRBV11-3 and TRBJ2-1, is EAGVVQSPRYKIIEKKQPVAFWCNPISGHNTLYWYLQNLGQGPELLIRYENEEAVDDSQLPKDRFSAERLKGVDSTLKIQPAELGDSAVYLCASSLYGELYNEQFFGPGTRLTVL.

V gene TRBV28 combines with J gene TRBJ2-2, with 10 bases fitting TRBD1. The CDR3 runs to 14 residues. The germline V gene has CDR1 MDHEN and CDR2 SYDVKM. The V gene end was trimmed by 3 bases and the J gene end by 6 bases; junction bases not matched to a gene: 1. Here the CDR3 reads CASSLTGGSGELFF. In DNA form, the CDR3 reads TGTGCCAGCAGTTTGACAGGGGGCTCCGGGGAGCTGTTTTTT.

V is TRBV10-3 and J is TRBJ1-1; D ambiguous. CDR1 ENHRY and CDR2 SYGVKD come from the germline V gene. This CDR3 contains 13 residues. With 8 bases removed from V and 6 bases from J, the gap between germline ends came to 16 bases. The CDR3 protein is CAIATDMVAEAFF. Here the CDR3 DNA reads TGTGCCATCGCCACAGATATGGTCGCTGAAGCTTTCTTT.

The CDR3 loop reads CASTRGGGSNYGYTF. The DNA of the CDR3 is TGTGCCAGCACCAGGGGAGGGGGCTCTAACTATGGCTACACCTTC. This chain uses TRBV6-5 with TRBJ1-2; TRBD1 matches at 7 bases. CDR1 and CDR2 from the germline V gene are MNHEY and SVGAGI. The V and J ends lost 7 bases and 0 bases, in that order; junction bases with no gene match: 8. The CDR3 is made up of 15 amino acids.

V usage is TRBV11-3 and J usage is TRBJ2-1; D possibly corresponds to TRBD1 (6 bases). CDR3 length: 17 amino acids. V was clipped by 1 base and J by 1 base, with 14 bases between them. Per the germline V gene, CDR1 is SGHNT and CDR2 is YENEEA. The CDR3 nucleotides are TGTGCCAGCAGCTTAGGAACAGGGCGGGTTTCCTACAATGAGCAGTTCTTC. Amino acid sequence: CASSLGTGRVSYNEQFF.

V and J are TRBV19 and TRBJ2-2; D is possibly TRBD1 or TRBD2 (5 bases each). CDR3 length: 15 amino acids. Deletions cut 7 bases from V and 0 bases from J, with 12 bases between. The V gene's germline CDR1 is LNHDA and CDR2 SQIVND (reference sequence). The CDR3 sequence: CASTPGRSNTGELFF. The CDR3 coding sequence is TGTGCCAGTACACCGGGACGGTCGAACACCGGGGAGCTGTTTTTT.

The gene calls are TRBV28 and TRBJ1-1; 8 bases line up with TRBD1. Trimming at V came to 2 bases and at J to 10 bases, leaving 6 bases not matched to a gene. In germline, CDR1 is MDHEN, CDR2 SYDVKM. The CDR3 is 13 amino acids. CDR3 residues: CASSLHQGAGAFF. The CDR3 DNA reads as TGTGCCAGCAGTTTACACCAGGGGGCTGGAGCTTTCTTT. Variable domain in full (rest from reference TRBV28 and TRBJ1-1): DVKVTQSSRYLVKRTGEKVFLECVQDMDHENMFWYRQDPGLGLRLIYFSYDVKMKEKGDIPEGYSVSREKKERFSLILESASTNQTSMYLCASSLHQGAGAFFGQGTRLTVV.

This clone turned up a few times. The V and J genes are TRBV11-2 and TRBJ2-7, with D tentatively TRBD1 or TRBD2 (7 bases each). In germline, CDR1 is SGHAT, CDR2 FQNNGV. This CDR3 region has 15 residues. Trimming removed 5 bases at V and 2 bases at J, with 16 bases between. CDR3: CASSRFQGGPYEQYF. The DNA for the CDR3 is TGTGCCAGCAGCCGATTCCAGGGGGGGCCCTACGAGCAGTACTTC.

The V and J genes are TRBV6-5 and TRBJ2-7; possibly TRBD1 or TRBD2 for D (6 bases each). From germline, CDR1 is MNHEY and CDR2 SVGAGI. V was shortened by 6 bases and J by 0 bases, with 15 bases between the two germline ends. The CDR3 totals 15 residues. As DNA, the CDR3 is TGTGCCAGCAGCACCACGGGGGCCCACTCCTACGAGCAGTACTTC. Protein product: CASSTTGAHSYEQYF.

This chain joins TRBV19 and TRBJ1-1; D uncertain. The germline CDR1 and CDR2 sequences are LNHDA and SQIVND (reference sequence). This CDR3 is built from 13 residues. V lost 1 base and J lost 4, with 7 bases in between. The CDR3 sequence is CASSIASTTEAFF. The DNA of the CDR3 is TGTGCCAGTAGTATAGCAAGCACCACTGAAGCTTTCTTT.

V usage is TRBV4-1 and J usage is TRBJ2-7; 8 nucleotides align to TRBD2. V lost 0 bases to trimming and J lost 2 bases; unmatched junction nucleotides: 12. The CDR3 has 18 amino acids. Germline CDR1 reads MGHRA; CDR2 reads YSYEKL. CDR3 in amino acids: CASSQDPGLAGIPYEQYF. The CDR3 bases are TGCGCCAGCAGCCAAGATCCGGGCCTAGCGGGTATACCCTACGAGCAGTACTTC.

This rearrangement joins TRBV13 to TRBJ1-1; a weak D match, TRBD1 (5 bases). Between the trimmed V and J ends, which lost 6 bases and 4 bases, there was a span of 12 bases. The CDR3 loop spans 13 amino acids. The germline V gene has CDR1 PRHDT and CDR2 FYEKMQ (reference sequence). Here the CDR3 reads CASSSDSGTEAFF. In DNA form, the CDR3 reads TGTGCCAGCAGTTCCGACAGCGGCACTGAAGCTTTCTTT.

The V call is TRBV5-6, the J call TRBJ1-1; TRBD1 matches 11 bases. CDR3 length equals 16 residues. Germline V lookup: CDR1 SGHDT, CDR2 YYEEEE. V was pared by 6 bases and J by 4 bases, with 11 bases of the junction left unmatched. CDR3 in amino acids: CASIDLGTGGITEAFF. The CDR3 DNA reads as TGTGCCAGCATCGACCTAGGGACAGGGGGAATCACTGAAGCTTTCTTT.

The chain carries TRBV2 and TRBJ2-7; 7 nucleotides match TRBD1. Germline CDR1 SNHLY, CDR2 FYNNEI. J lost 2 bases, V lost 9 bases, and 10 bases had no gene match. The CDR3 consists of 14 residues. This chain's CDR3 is CARRGLEGTYEQYF. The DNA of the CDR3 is TGTGCCAGAAGGGGGCTTGAGGGGACCTACGAGCAGTACTTC.

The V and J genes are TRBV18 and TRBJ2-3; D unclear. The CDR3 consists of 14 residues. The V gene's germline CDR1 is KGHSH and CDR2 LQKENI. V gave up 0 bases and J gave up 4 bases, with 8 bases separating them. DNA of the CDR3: TGTGCCAGCTCACCACCGACATCCCCAGATACGCAGTATTTT. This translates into CASSPPTSPDTQYF.

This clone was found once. The CDR3 reads CASDNGLAGDEQYF. As DNA, the CDR3 is TGTGCCAGCGACAATGGGCTAGCGGGAGACGAGCAGTACTTC. The chain carries TRBV6-1 and TRBJ2-7; 10 bases are a match to TRBD2. CDR1 and CDR2 from the germline V gene are MNHNS and SASEGT. V gave up 8 bases and J gave up 5 bases; unmatched junction bases: 9. This CDR3 spans 14 amino acids.

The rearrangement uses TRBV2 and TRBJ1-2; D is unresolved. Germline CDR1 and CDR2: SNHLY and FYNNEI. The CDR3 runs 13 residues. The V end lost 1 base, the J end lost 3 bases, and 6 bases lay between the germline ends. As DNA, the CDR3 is TGTGCCAGCAGTGAAGTGTCGCACTATGGCTACACCTTC. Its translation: CASSEVSHYGYTF.

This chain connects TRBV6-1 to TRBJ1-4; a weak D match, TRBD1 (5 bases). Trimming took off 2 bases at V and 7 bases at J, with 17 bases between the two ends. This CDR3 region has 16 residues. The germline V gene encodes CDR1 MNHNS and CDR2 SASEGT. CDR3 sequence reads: CASSETGPPTGEKLFF. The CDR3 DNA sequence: TGTGCCAGCAGTGAAACGGGGCCTCCGACGGGTGAAAAACTGTTTTTT.